This TCR beta chain emerged from a study of OX40 agonist ivuxolimab in advanced cancers. The overall study: With ivuxolimab, an agonistic anti-OX40 (CD134) antibody, patients were treated. General study findings and limits: In CD8+ T cells, expanded clones were on average more numerous than in CD4+. At 0.1 to 3.0 mg/kg, clonal expansion of CD4+ and CD8+ blood T cells had occurred by week 6.

This CDR3 region has 16 residues. The junction had 6 bases not matched to a gene; V was cut back by 1 base and J by 3 bases. CDR1 is LGHNA and CDR2 is YSLEER in the germline V gene. Generated by immunoSEQ multiplex PCR, the TCRdb table keeps only in-frame clones and is missing some. This table holds some 81,000 clones, about 86% found once. In regard to this clone: What it binds is unknown.

Samples were taken at baseline and on day 1 of cycles 4 and 7. This clonotype was obtained from an adult with an advanced solid tumor such as melanoma, head and neck, liver or kidney cancer. The chain couples TRBV4-3 to TRBJ2-4, with 7 positions matching TRBD2. This material consisted of CD4+ or CD8+ T cells sorted from blood, taken in a trial of the OX40 agonist ivuxolimab. As DNA, the CDR3 is TGCGCCAGCAGCCAAGGGTTTGGCGGGGGCAAAAACATTCAGTACTTC. As protein: CASSQGFGGGKNIQYF.